One sample yielded the 8 T cell receptor beta chains listed below, sequenced in a study of tumor-infiltrating lymphocytes in primary liver carcinoma. Total RNA amounting to about 520 ng was the source from which TCR beta cDNA was made with a constant-region primer. Construction of TCR beta libraries relied on three successive nested multiplex PCR rounds employing slightly modified ARM-PCR. For approximately 10 cycles apiece, the opening two PCR rounds ran with TRBV1-TRBV30 forward primers and a C-beta reverse primer. TCRdb re-analysed the multiplex PCR reads in MiXCR, keeping a single row per CDR3 protein. The data hold about 97,000 distinct CDR3 sequences, with about 62% observed a single time. Co-extraction of both nucleic acids (RNA and DNA) used about 18-34 mg of unsorted bulk tissue. Sequencing was done on a sample of liver tumor tissue from sampling region 2. Specified subset: tumor region T2, inferior pole. All receptors come from a woman aged 55-70 years with primary liver carcinoma and hepatitis B virus infection.

With respect to this clonotype: Without the conserved terminal phenylalanine or tryptophan, this CDR3 likely stems from a read error. The DNA is omitted, as the CDR3 cannot be located on it reliably, and the CDR3 follows TCRdb's listing. The chain links TRBV29-1 to TRBJ2-5; whether TRBD2, the table's D call, matches the DNA was not checked. Germline values: CDR1 SQVTM, CDR2 ANQGSEA. The CDR3 region is 11 residues in length, termini included. CDR3 loop: CSVEGLETQNI.

There are a few counts of this clonotype. One base away lies a much larger clone, so this may be a sequencing read error. The rearrangement links TRBV6-5 to TRBJ2-3, with D unresolved. Germline lookup yields CDR1 MNHEY and CDR2 SVGAGI. V was trimmed by 11 bases and J by 6 bases, leaving 18 bases between them. The CDR3 totals 13 residues. The CDR3 spells CARPGPPPDTQYF. Written as DNA, the CDR3 is TGTGCCCGTCCCGGCCCCCCGCCTGATACGCAGTATTTT.

As concerns this clonotype: The CDR3 end shows no conserved phenylalanine or tryptophan, and so a read error is likely. The genes are TRBV12-3 or TRBV12-4 and TRBJ2-1, with 12 positions matching TRBD2. The CDR3 contains 18 residues. The ends lost 3 bases at V and 2 bases at J; junction bases unmatched: 8. The CDR3 DNA follows: TGTGCCAGCAGTTTCTCGACTAGCGGGAGTATTACCTACAATGAGCAGTTCCTC. Its translation is CASSFSTSGSITYNEQFL.

This clonotype was counted at least ten times. This chain uses TRBV29-1 with TRBJ2-3, with D perhaps TRBD2 (6 bases). The germline CDR1 and CDR2 sequences are SQVTM and ANQGSEA. CDR3 length: 14 amino acids. The V and J ends lost 4 bases and 6 bases respectively, with 17 bases between them. The CDR3 sequence: CSVGRGGSTDTQYF. The CDR3, as DNA: TGCAGCGTTGGAAGAGGAGGGAGTACGGATACGCAGTATTTT.

Details on this clonotype: The conserved phenylalanine or tryptophan is not found at the CDR3 terminus, so this likely reflects a read error. It is unclear where the CDR3 begins or ends on the DNA, so no DNA is shown, and the CDR3 is as TCRdb lists it. CDR3 residues: CASSLDPGHTSEQYL. The chain uses TRBV11-2 and TRBJ2-7; the listed D gene, TRBD1, was not tested against the DNA. Germline V lookup: CDR1 SGHAT, CDR2 FQNNGV. The CDR3 spans 15 amino acids, including both terminal residues.

About this clonotype: Germline and junction disagree at one end, which may indicate a read error. This chain links TRBV11-3 with TRBJ1-6, with unresolved D. Looked up from germline, CDR1 is SGHNT and CDR2 is YENEEA. This CDR3 has 15 amino acids. The CDR3, as DNA: TGTACCAGCAGCCCTCCAGAGGTGGAAGATTCACCCCTCCACTTT. Its protein product is CTSSPPEVEDSPLHF.

Details on this clonotype: Lacking the conserved final phenylalanine or tryptophan, this CDR3 likely reflects a read error. V and J are TRBV11-2 and TRBJ2-2, with D perhaps TRBD2 (5 bases). The CDR3 loop spans 15 amino acids. Germline V gene lookup returns CDR1 SGHAT and CDR2 FQNNGV. DNA for the CDR3: TGTGCCAACAGCCCTCCGCAAGGACCGACCGGGAAGCTGTTTTCT. It is translated as CANSPPQGPTGKLFS.

The chain employs TRBV29-1 and TRBJ2-3; D unresolved. This CDR3 is 17 amino acids long. V lost 4 bases to trimming and J lost 5 bases, with 25 bases between them. Germline V gene sequence: CDR1 SQVTM, CDR2 ANQGSEA. The CDR3 loop is CSVGQAPDGSLVDTQYF. The CDR3 bases are TGCAGCGTTGGGCAAGCCCCGGACGGAAGCCTTGTAGATACGCAGTATTTT.